What follows are 17 T cell receptor beta chains derived from one specimen sequenced in a study of blood T cell repertoires in COVID-19. The method was immunoSEQ multiplex PCR; TCRdb's version includes in-frame clones alone and lacks a portion of them. Here the sample spans 140,000 to 150,000 clones, 70% to 80% being singletons. Sequences were obtained from peripheral blood. The receptor set was obtained from a man aged 45-60 years with acute or convalescent COVID-19.

For the CDR3, the DNA is TGTGCCAGCACCAACCGGGCTGGGGGGAACTACGAGCAGTACGTC. It specifies CASTNRAGGNYEQYV. The V gene is TRBV6-5, the J gene TRBJ2-7; D perhaps matches TRBD2 (6 bases). The CDR3 spans 15 residues. Germline lookup yields CDR1 MNHEY and CDR2 SVGAGI. V was shortened by 7 bases and J by 3 bases, with 19 bases between the two germline ends.

DNA of the CDR3: TGTGCCAGCAGCCAAGAATCCCTTCGACAGGGGGCCTACGAGCAGTACTTC. Translating gives CASSQESLRQGAYEQYF. V usage is TRBV3-1 (or the pseudogene TRBV3-2) and J usage is TRBJ2-7; 9 bases are a match to TRBD1. The V and J ends lost 0 bases and 2 bases, in that order; junction bases with no gene match: 8. The CDR3 is made up of 17 amino acids. CDR1 and CDR2 from the germline V gene are LGHDT and YNNKEL (reference sequence).

V gene TRBV18 combines with J gene TRBJ2-5, with D perhaps TRBD1 (6 bases). There are 13 residues in the CDR3. Germline loops: CDR1 KGHSH, CDR2 LQKENI. The V end lost 2 bases, the J end lost 5 bases, and 9 bases lay between the germline ends. The CDR3 nucleotides read TGTGCCAGCTCACCAACAGGGCGGGAGACCCAGTACTTC. Its protein product is CASSPTGRETQYF.

The rearrangement joins TRBV5-6 to TRBJ2-7; possibly TRBD1 for D (6 bases). Trimming stripped 4 bases from V and 0 bases from J, with 17 bases between. Germline V lookup: CDR1 SGHDT, CDR2 YYEEEE. The CDR3 has 16 amino acids. The CDR3 protein is CASSDRTGTLSYEQYF. Here the CDR3 DNA reads TGTGCCAGCAGCGACAGAACCGGGACACTCTCCTACGAGCAGTACTTC.

The chain links TRBV7-9 to TRBJ1-3, with 8 bases that match TRBD1. Germline V gene lookup returns CDR1 SEHNR and CDR2 FQNEAQ (reference sequence). CDR3 length equals 13 residues. V dropped 6 bases and J dropped 4; count of bases not matched to a gene: 2. The CDR3 is CASSRDRGNTIYF. The CDR3 DNA is TGTGCCAGCAGTCGGGACAGGGGAAACACCATATATTTT.

The chain is built from TRBV6-5 and TRBJ1-2; TRBD1 might be the D (6 bases). Trimming pared 6 bases from V and 8 bases from J, leaving 19 bases between. The CDR3 is 14 amino acids. Germline V gene sequence: CDR1 MNHEY, CDR2 SVGAGI. This CDR3 is CASRPQGWGQGYTF. CDR3 nucleotides: TGTGCCAGCAGACCACAGGGTTGGGGTCAGGGCTACACCTTC.

V usage is TRBV7-2 and J usage is TRBJ1-6, with TRBD1 identical over 7 bases. This CDR3 has 15 amino acids. Germline lookup yields CDR1 SGHTA and CDR2 FQGNSA. The J segment lost 7 bases and the V segment lost 2 bases, leaving 5 bases of the junction unmatched. The DNA for the CDR3 is TGTGCCAGCAGCTTAAGGGGGCGCGGGAATTCACCCCTCCACTTT. Its translation is CASSLRGRGNSPLHF.

The genes are TRBV5-5 and TRBJ1-4; a possible D gene is TRBD1 (5 bases). V lost 1 base and J lost 3, with 7 bases in between. The CDR3 is 14 residues long. CDR1 SGHKS and CDR2 YYEKEE come from the germline V gene (reference sequence). The CDR3 spells CASSLTGSNEKLFF. The CDR3 bases are TGTGCCAGCAGCTTGACAGGATCTAATGAAAAACTGTTTTTT.

The chain employs TRBV9 and TRBJ1-2; D might be TRBD1 (5 bases). V gave up 4 bases and J gave up 2 bases, with 9 bases separating them. Germline V lookup: CDR1 SGDLS, CDR2 YYNGEE. This CDR3 region has 13 residues. This CDR3 is CASSPGGNYGYTF. CDR3 sequence (DNA): TGTGCCAGCAGCCCCGGGGGGAACTATGGCTACACCTTC. Combining the CDR3 with reference TRBV9 and TRBJ1-2 gives the whole variable domain DSGVTQTPKHLITATGQRVTLRCSPRSGDLSVYWYQQSLDQGLQFLIQYYNGEERAKGNILERFSAQQFPDLHSELNLSSLELGDSALYFCASSPGGNYGYTFGSGTRLTVV.

The chain combines TRBV19 with TRBJ2-5, with D maybe TRBD2 (7 bases). CDR1 is LNHDA, CDR2 SQIVND, per germline (reference sequence). The CDR3 is made up of 13 amino acids. Trimming cost V 3 bases and J 4 bases, with 9 bases left between them. CDR3 in amino acids: CASSMGGPETQYF. The CDR3 DNA is TGTGCCAGTAGTATGGGGGGGCCAGAGACCCAGTACTTC.

The rearrangement joins TRBV6-2 or TRBV6-3 to TRBJ2-7; maybe TRBD2 (5 bases). The CDR3 has 14 residues. The V end was cut by 0 bases, the J end by 0 bases, with 6 bases between. Looked up from germline, CDR1 is MNHEY and CDR2 is SVGEGT. The CDR3 loop is CASSYSGISYEQYV. Written as DNA, the CDR3 is TGTGCCAGCAGTTACTCCGGGATCTCCTACGAGCAGTACGTC.

The chain uses TRBV3-1 (or the pseudogene TRBV3-2) and TRBJ2-3; 12 positions match TRBD2. Germline loops: CDR1 LGHDT, CDR2 YNNKEL (reference sequence). The CDR3 is 16 amino acids. The V and J ends lost 2 bases and 8 bases, in that order; junction bases with no gene match: 8. CDR3 protein: CASSQKTSGGYGTQYF. For the CDR3, the DNA is TGTGCCAGCAGCCAAAAGACTAGCGGGGGTTATGGTACGCAGTATTTT.

V is TRBV5-1 and J is TRBJ1-5; the match to TRBD1 covers 8 bases. Trimming took 4 bases from V and 6 from J; bases not matched to a gene: 9. The CDR3 totals 15 residues. Germline V CDR1 and CDR2: SGHRS, YFSETQ. This chain's CDR3 is CASSPGTGGGQPQHF. The CDR3 bases are TGCGCCAGCAGCCCGGGGACAGGTGGAGGTCAGCCCCAGCATTTT.

Only a few counts were recorded for this clone. The J gene is TRBJ2-2, the V gene TRBV7-3; 7 positions match TRBD1. J gave up 5 bases and V 2 bases, and 5 bases lay outside the gene matches. This CDR3 is 15 amino acids long. Germline CDR1 SGHTA, CDR2 FQGTGA. This CDR3 is CASSLGAQGTGELFF. The DNA for the CDR3 is TGTGCCAGCAGCTTAGGTGCACAGGGGACCGGGGAGCTGTTTTTT.

The V and J genes are TRBV28 and TRBJ2-1; D perhaps matches TRBD2 (6 bases). CDR1 is MDHEN, CDR2 SYDVKM, per germline. V gave up 5 bases and J gave up 1 base, with 15 bases separating them. CDR3 length equals 16 residues. CDR3 protein: CASSTRAAGSYNEQFF. The CDR3 region has the DNA TGTGCCAGCAGTACACGTGCGGCGGGGTCCTACAATGAGCAGTTCTTC. Based on the CDR3 plus reference TRBV28 and TRBJ2-1, the full variable domain is DVKVTQSSRYLVKRTGEKVFLECVQDMDHENMFWYRQDPGLGLRLIYFSYDVKMKEKGDIPEGYSVSREKKERFSLILESASTNQTSMYLCASSTRAAGSYNEQFFGPGTRLTVL.

This sequence joins TRBV10-2 and TRBJ1-2; the D is unclear. Trimming stripped 4 bases from V and 3 bases from J, with 9 bases between. CDR1 and CDR2 from the germline V gene are WSHSY and SAAADI. The CDR3 totals 13 residues. As DNA, the CDR3 is TGCGCCAGCAGTGGTGAGGACTACTATGGCTACACCTTC. It encodes CASSGEDYYGYTF.

The CDR3 DNA reads as TGTGCCAGCAGCTTGGCCCTGAGCACTGAAGCTTTCTTT. Its protein is CASSLALSTEAFF. V is TRBV5-5 and J is TRBJ1-1, with D hard to call. V was cut by 0 bases and J by 4 bases, with 7 bases left in between. Germline V gives CDR1 SGHKS, CDR2 YYEKEE (reference sequence). CDR3 size: 13 residues.